Below, 20 T cell receptor beta chains from the same sample are listed, as sequenced in a study of cytomegalovirus exposure and HLA in healthy donors. This table comes from immunoSEQ multiplex PCR, and its TCRdb copy is limited to in-frame clones, with some not included. Among roughly 130,000 clones listed, around 92% were seen once. Sequencing input: PBMCs. These receptors were obtained from a man aged 25 to 40 in good health and CMV-seronegative.

The chain links TRBV6-5 to TRBJ1-3; 10 positions agree with TRBD1. The length of the CDR3 is 15 residues. The V and J ends lost 6 bases and 5 bases, in that order; junction bases with no gene match: 7. Germline lookup yields CDR1 MNHEY and CDR2 SVGAGI. CDR3 sequence: CASRKTGGLRNTIYF. The CDR3 region has the DNA TGTGCCAGCAGAAAGACAGGGGGCTTGCGAAACACCATATATTTT.

The J gene is TRBJ1-1, the V gene TRBV6-1; D uncertain. There are 14 residues in the CDR3. Germline-derived CDR1 and CDR2 are MNHNS and SASEGT. V was trimmed by 6 bases and J by 3 bases, leaving 14 bases between them. CDR3 nucleotides: TGTGCCAGCAGACCGTATCACGGAGACACTGAAGCTTTCTTT. It is translated as CASRPYHGDTEAFF.

V is TRBV11-2 and J is TRBJ2-7; D may be TRBD1 (6 bases). CDR3 length: 15 residues. The V gene lost 6 bases and the J gene lost 1 base, with 16 bases spanning the gap. CDR1 SGHAT and CDR2 FQNNGV come from the germline V gene. In DNA, the CDR3 is TGTGCCAGCAGGCTTATAACAGGGTCGTCCTACGAGCAGTACTTC. Protein product: CASRLITGSSYEQYF. The complete variable domain, with remaining parts taken from reference TRBV11-2 and TRBJ2-7, reads EAGVAQSPRYKIIEKRQSVAFWCNPISGHATLYWYQQILGQGPKLLIQFQNNGVVDDSQLPKDRFSAERLKGVDSTLKIQPAKLEDSAVYLCASRLITGSSYEQYFGPGTRLTVT.

The chain carries TRBV7-2 and TRBJ1-5; 8 nucleotides line up with TRBD1. The germline V gene has CDR1 SGHTA and CDR2 FQGNSA. The CDR3 totals 14 residues. J gave up 2 bases and V 5 bases, and 2 bases lay outside the gene matches. The CDR3 sequence is CASSMTGGNQPQHF. The CDR3 DNA sequence: TGTGCCAGCAGCATGACAGGGGGCAATCAGCCCCAGCATTTT.

The V gene is TRBV19, the J gene TRBJ2-7, with 8 nucleotides matching TRBD1. This CDR3 comprises 15 residues. The ends lost 1 base at V and 3 bases at J; junction bases unmatched: 5. CDR1 is LNHDA, CDR2 SQIVND, per germline (reference sequence). This chain's CDR3 is CASSIGSGGSYEQYF. The DNA for the CDR3 is TGTGCCAGTAGTATAGGTTCAGGGGGCAGCTACGAGCAGTACTTC.

The chain links TRBV27 to TRBJ2-7; D remains unclear. V lost 0 bases, J lost 6 bases, and 21 bases lay in between. The CDR3 is made up of 17 amino acids. The germline V gene has CDR1 MNHEY and CDR2 SMNVEV (reference sequence). CDR3 loop: CASSLSALKSGSREQYF. CDR3 DNA: TGTGCCAGCAGTTTATCGGCCCTTAAGTCGGGTTCTCGCGAGCAGTACTTC.

The chain has TRBV2 and TRBJ1-2, with 8 nucleotides matching TRBD1. Germline CDR1 is SNHLY and CDR2 is FYNNEI. This CDR3 has 13 residues. V was clipped by 10 bases and J by 2 bases; unmatched bases: 6. In DNA form, the CDR3 reads TGTGCCAACTTGGACAGGGCAAACTATGGCTACACCTTC. Its translation: CANLDRANYGYTF. The variable domain in full, completed from reference TRBV2 and TRBJ1-2, reads EPEVTQTPSHQVTQMGQEVILRCVPISNHLYFYWYRQILGQKVEFLVSFYNNEISEKSEIFDDQFSVERPDGSNFTLKIRSTKLEDSAMYFCANLDRANYGYTFGSGTRLTVV.

The chain combines TRBV28 with TRBJ2-5; 9 bases map to TRBD2. The CDR3 is made up of 17 amino acids. J was trimmed by 0 bases and V by 5 bases; bases with no gene match: 10. The germline CDR1 and CDR2 sequences are MDHEN and SYDVKM. CDR3: CASSKYGTSLYQETQYF. CDR3 DNA: TGTGCCAGCAGTAAATACGGGACTAGCCTATACCAAGAGACCCAGTACTTC.

The CDR3 sequence: CASRSGGTNEKLFF. DNA for the CDR3: TGTGCCAGCAGATCGGGGGGCACTAATGAAAAACTGTTTTTT. The chain recombines TRBV27 with TRBJ1-4; possible D gene TRBD1, 6 bases. Germline V gives CDR1 MNHEY, CDR2 SMNVEV (reference sequence). Trimming removed 6 bases at V and 2 bases at J, with 10 bases between. This CDR3 is built from 14 residues.

The gene calls are TRBV2 and TRBJ1-1, with D perhaps TRBD1 (6 bases). This CDR3 contains 15 residues. In germline, CDR1 is SNHLY, CDR2 FYNNEI. V gave up 4 bases and J gave up 10 bases, with 22 bases separating them. DNA for the CDR3: TGTGCCAGCAGTGTGGGTGCAGGGGTAGTGTATGGAGCTTTCTTT. As protein: CASSVGAGVVYGAFF.

The gene calls are TRBV7-9 and TRBJ1-5; 9 positions agree with TRBD1. The junction had 11 bases not matched to a gene; V was cut back by 2 bases and J by 6 bases. Germline V gene sequence: CDR1 SEHNR, CDR2 FQNEAQ (reference sequence). The CDR3 runs 17 residues. This CDR3 is CASSLRDRALTSQPQHF. The CDR3 bases are TGTGCCAGCAGCTTAAGGGACAGGGCATTAACCAGTCAGCCCCAGCATTTT.

The chain recombines TRBV6-1 with TRBJ1-6, with D perhaps TRBD1 (5 bases). V was trimmed by 6 bases and J by 7 bases, leaving 16 bases between them. CDR1 is MNHNS, CDR2 SASEGT, per germline. The CDR3 totals 15 residues. The CDR3 DNA is TGTGCCAGCAGCGGAAACAGGTCTTGGAATTCACCCCTCCACTTT. Its protein product is CASSGNRSWNSPLHF.

The J gene is TRBJ1-3, the V gene TRBV29-1; D perhaps matches TRBD1 (6 bases). The CDR3 has 14 amino acids. Germline CDR1 reads SQVTM; CDR2 reads ANQGSEA. Trimming stripped 6 bases from V and 2 bases from J, with 14 bases between. The CDR3 sequence is CSVTTGYAGNTIYF. The CDR3 DNA sequence: TGCAGCGTCACCACAGGGTACGCTGGAAACACCATATATTTT.

This chain uses TRBV28 with TRBJ1-1; 9 bases map to TRBD1. The V gene end was trimmed by 5 bases and the J gene end by 1 base; junction bases not matched to a gene: 11. Germline CDR1 reads MDHEN; CDR2 reads SYDVKM. The CDR3 totals 17 residues. CDR3 amino acids: CASSPSNRGRGNTEAFF. CDR3 sequence (DNA): TGTGCCAGCAGTCCATCCAACAGGGGGCGCGGGAACACTGAAGCTTTCTTT.

The CDR3 here is CASSQRLVQETQYF. CDR3 coding DNA: TGCGCCAGCAGCCAGAGACTAGTCCAAGAGACCCAGTACTTC. The rearrangement uses TRBV4-3 and TRBJ2-5; maybe TRBD2 (6 bases). Germline V gene lookup returns CDR1 LGHNA and CDR2 YSLEER. Trimming cost V 3 bases and J 1 base, with 9 bases left between them. CDR3 length: 14 amino acids.

The table lists this clone with a count of one. The chain couples TRBV19 to TRBJ2-1; D is perhaps TRBD2 (6 bases). The germline gives CDR1 LNHDA, CDR2 SQIVND (reference sequence). The germline V and J ends were trimmed by 7 bases and 6 bases, with 19 bases remaining between them. CDR3 length: 15 residues. As DNA, the CDR3 is TGTGCCAGTACCACCCGGGGAGGCAGGGTCAATGAGCAGTTCTTC. The encoded protein is CASTTRGGRVNEQFF.

The V call is TRBV4-1, the J call TRBJ2-2; unclear D gene. The CDR3 loop spans 14 amino acids. V lost 4 bases and J 5 bases, leaving 11 bases between the germline ends. CDR1 MGHRA and CDR2 YSYEKL come from the germline V gene. The CDR3 here is CASSLPSRTGELFF. For the CDR3, the DNA is TGCGCCAGCAGCCTCCCATCGCGGACCGGGGAGCTGTTTTTT.

The CDR3 sequence: CASSLTALAGGRGETQYF. The CDR3 DNA sequence: TGTGCCAGCAGCTTAACGGCCCTAGCGGGGGGAAGAGGAGAGACCCAGTACTTC. This chain links TRBV7-3 with TRBJ2-5; 11 positions agree with TRBD2. Trimming took 0 bases from V and 4 from J; bases not matched to a gene: 10. The CDR3 is 18 residues long. Germline CDR1 and CDR2: SGHTA and FQGTGA.

Only one count was recorded for this clone. V and J are TRBV5-1 and TRBJ1-6; D gene ambiguous. Germline CDR1 SGHRS, CDR2 YFSETQ. Trimming left V 1 base short and J 8 bases short, with 13 bases between. The CDR3 contains 15 residues. The CDR3 DNA sequence: TGCGCCAGCAGCTTGATCTCTGCCCAGGATTCACCCCTCCACTTT. Translation: CASSLISAQDSPLHF.

The rearrangement links TRBV7-9 to TRBJ1-6; D is unclear. The V end was cut by 2 bases, the J end by 7 bases, with 9 bases between. Germline lookup yields CDR1 SEHNR and CDR2 FQNEAQ (reference sequence). The CDR3 runs to 14 residues. The chain's CDR3 is CASSLTPQNSPLHF. The CDR3 DNA reads TGTGCCAGCAGCTTAACCCCCCAGAATTCACCCCTCCACTTT.